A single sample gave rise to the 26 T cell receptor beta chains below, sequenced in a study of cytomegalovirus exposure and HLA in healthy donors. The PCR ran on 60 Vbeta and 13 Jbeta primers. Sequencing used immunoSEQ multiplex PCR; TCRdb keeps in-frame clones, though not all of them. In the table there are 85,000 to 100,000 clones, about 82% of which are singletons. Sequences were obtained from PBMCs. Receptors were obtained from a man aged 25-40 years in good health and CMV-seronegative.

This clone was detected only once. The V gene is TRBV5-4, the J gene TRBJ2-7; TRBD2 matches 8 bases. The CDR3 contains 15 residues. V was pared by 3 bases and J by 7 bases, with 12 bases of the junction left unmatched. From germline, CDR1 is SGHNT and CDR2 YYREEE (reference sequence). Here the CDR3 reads CASSSFSGGASEQYF. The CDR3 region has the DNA TGTGCCAGCAGCTCCTTCTCCGGGGGGGCGTCGGAGCAGTACTTC. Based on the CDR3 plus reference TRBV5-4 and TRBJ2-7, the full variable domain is ETGVTQSPTHLIKTRGQQVTLRCSSQSGHNTVSWYQQALGQGPQFIFQYYREEENGRGNFPPRFSGLQFPNYSSELNVNALELDDSALYLCASSSFSGGASEQYFGPGTRLTVT.

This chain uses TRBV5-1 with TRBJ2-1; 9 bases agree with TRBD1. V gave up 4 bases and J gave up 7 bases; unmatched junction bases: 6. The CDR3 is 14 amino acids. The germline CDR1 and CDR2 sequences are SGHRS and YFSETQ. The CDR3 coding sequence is TGCGCCAGCAGCCCCGGGACAGGGCGGAATGAGCAGTTCTTC. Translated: CASSPGTGRNEQFF.

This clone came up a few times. For the CDR3, the DNA is TGTGCCAGCAGCCCAGACGGGAGATCCCAAGAGACCCAGTACTTC. Translated, it gives CASSPDGRSQETQYF. The rearrangement links TRBV7-8 to TRBJ2-5; D is possibly TRBD2 (6 bases). CDR3 size: 15 residues. V lost 5 bases and J 1 base, leaving 14 bases between the germline ends. Germline lookup yields CDR1 SGHVS and CDR2 FQNEAQ.

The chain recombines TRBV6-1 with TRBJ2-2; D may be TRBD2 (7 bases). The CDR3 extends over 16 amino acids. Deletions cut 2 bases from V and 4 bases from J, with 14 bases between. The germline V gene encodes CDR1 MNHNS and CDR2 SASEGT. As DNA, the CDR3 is TGTGCCAGCAGTGAATACGGGGGGCTCCTCACCGGGGAGCTGTTTTTT. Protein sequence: CASSEYGGLLTGELFF.

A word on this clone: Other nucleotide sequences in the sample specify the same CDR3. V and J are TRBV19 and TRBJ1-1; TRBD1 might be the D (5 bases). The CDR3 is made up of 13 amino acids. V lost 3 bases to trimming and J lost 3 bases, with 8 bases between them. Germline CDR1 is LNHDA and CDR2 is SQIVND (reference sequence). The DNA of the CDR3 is TGTGCCAGTAGTATTCAGGGTCACACTGAAGCTTTCTTT. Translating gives CASSIQGHTEAFF.

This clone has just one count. CDR3 sequence: CASRTITVYGYTF. CDR3 in DNA: TGTGCCAGCAGGACGATAACAGTATATGGCTACACCTTC. The chain couples TRBV5-6 to TRBJ1-2; D ambiguous. Trimming took off 5 bases at V and 5 bases at J, with 13 bases between the two ends. The germline V gene has CDR1 SGHDT and CDR2 YYEEEE. The CDR3 loop spans 13 amino acids.

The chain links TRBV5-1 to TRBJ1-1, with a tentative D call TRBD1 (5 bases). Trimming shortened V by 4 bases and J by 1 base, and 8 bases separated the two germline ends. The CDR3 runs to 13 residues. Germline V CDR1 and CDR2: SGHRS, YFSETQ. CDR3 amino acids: CASSIGQNTEAFF. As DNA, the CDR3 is TGCGCCAGCAGCATTGGACAGAACACTGAAGCTTTCTTT. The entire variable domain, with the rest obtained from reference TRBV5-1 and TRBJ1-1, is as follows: KAGVTQTPRYLIKTRGQQVTLSCSPISGHRSVSWYQQTPGQGLQFLFEYFSETQRNKGNFPGRFSGRQFSNSRSEMNVSTLELGDSALYLCASSIGQNTEAFFGQGTRLTVV.

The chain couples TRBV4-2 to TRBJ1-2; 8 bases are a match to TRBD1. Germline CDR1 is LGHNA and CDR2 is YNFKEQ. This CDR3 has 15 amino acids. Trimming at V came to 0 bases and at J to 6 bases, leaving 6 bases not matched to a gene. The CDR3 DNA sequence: TGTGCCAGCAGCCAAGAAACGACAGGGGATGATGGCTACACCTTC. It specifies CASSQETTGDDGYTF.

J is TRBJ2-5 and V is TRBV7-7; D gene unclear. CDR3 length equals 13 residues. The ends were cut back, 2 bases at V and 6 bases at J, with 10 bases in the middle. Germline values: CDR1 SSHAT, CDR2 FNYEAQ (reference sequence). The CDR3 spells CASSLLRSKTQYF. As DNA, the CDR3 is TGTGCCAGCAGCTTACTTCGGTCGAAGACCCAGTACTTC.

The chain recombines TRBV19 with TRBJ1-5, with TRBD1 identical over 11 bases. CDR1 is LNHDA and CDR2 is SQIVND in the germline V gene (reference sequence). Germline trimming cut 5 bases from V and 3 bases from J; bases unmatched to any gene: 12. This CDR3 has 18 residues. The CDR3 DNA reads TGTGCCAGTAGTGCCCTAAACTGGGGACAGGGGGTCAATCAGCCCCAGCATTTT. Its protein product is CASSALNWGQGVNQPQHF.

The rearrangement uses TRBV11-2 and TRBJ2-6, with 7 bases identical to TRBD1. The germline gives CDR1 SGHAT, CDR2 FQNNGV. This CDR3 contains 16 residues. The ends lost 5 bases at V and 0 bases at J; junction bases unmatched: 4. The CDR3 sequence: CASSLQGSSGANVLTF. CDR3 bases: TGTGCCAGCAGCCTACAGGGGAGCTCTGGGGCCAACGTCCTGACTTTC.

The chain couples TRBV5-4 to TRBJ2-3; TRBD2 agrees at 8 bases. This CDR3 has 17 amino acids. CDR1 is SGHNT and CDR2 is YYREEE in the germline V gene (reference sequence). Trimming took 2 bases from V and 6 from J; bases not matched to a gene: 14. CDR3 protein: CASSFTFGGGTPDTQYF. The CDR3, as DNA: TGTGCCAGCAGCTTTACCTTCGGGGGGGGAACCCCCGATACGCAGTATTTT.

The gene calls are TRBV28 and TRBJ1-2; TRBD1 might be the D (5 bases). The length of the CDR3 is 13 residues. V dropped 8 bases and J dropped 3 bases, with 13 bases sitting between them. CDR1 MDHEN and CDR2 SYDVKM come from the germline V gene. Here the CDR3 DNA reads TGTGCCAGCGGACGGAGGGGCCACTATGGCTACACCTTC. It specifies CASGRRGHYGYTF.

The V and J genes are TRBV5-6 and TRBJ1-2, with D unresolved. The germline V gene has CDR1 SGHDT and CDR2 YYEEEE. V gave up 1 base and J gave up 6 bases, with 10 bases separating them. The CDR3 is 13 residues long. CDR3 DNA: TGTGCCAGCAGCTTGTTCTTTTCAGATGGCTACACCTTC. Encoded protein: CASSLFFSDGYTF.

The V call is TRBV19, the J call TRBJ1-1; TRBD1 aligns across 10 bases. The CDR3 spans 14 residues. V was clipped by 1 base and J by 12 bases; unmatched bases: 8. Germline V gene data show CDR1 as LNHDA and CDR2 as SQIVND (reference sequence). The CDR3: CASSIVEGTGASFF. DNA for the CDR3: TGTGCCAGTAGTATAGTCGAGGGGACAGGGGCGTCTTTCTTT.

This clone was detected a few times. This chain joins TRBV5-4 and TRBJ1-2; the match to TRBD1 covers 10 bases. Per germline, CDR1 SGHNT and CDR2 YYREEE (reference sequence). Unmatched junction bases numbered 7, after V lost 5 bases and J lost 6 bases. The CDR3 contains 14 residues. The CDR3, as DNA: TGTGCCAGCAGTGGACAGGGGGTGTTCGATGGCTACACCTTC. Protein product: CASSGQGVFDGYTF. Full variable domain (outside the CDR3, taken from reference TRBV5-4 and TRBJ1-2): ETGVTQSPTHLIKTRGQQVTLRCSSQSGHNTVSWYQQALGQGPQFIFQYYREEENGRGNFPPRFSGLQFPNYSSELNVNALELDDSALYLCASSGQGVFDGYTFGSGTRLTVV.

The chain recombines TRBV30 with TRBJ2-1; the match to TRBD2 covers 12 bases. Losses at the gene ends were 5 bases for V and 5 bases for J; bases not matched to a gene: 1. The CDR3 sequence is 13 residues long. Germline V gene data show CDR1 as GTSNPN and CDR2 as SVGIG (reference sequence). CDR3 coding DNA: TGTGCCTGGGGGACTAGCGGGCACAATGAGCAGTTCTTC. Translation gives CAWGTSGHNEQFF. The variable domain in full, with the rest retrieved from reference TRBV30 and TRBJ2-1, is SQTIHQWPATLVQPVGSPLSLECTVEGTSNPNLYWYRQAAGRGLQLLFYSVGIGQISSEVPQNLSASRPQDRQFILSSKKLLLSDSGFYLCAWGTSGHNEQFFGPGTRLTVL.

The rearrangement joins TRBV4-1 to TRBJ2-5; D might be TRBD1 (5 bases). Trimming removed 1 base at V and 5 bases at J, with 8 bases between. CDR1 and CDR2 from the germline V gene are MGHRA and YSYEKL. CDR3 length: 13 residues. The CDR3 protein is CASSQAGSETQYF. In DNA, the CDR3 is TGCGCCAGCAGCCAAGCAGGGTCCGAGACCCAGTACTTC.

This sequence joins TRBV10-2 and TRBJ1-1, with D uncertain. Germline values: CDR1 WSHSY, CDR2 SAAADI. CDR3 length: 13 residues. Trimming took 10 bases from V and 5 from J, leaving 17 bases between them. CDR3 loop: CANEGGLGTEAFF. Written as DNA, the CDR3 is TGCGCCAACGAGGGAGGGTTGGGGACTGAAGCTTTCTTT.

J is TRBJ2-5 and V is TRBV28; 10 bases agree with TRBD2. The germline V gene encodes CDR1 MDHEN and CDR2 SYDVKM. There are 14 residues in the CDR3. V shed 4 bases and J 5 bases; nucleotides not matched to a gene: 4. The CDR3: CASSSLAGVETQYF. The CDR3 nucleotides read TGTGCCAGCAGTTCTCTAGCGGGGGTTGAGACCCAGTACTTC. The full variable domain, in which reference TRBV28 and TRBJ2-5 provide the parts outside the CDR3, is DVKVTQSSRYLVKRTGEKVFLECVQDMDHENMFWYRQDPGLGLRLIYFSYDVKMKEKGDIPEGYSVSREKKERFSLILESASTNQTSMYLCASSSLAGVETQYFGPGTRLLVL.

CDR3 in amino acids: CASRDGRFSGNTIYF. The DNA of the CDR3 is TGTGCCAGCAGGGACGGGAGGTTCTCTGGAAACACCATATATTTT. The J gene is TRBJ1-3, the V gene TRBV6-5; D is unresolved. Trimming cost V 6 bases and J 0 bases, with 12 bases left between them. Germline V CDR1 and CDR2: MNHEY, SVGAGI. The CDR3 runs 15 residues.

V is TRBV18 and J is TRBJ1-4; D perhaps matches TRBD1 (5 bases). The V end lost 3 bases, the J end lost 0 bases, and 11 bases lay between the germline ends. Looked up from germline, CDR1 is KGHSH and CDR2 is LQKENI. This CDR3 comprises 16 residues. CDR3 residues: CASSPGGSATNEKLFF. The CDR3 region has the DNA TGTGCCAGCTCACCTGGGGGGTCTGCAACTAATGAAAAACTGTTTTTT.

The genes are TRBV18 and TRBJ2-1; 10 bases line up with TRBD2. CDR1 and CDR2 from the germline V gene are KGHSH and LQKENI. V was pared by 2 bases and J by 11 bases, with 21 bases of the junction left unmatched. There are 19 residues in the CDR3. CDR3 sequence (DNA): TGTGCCAGCTCACCATTTTTTAGGGGACCAGCGGGAGGGATAATGAAGCAGTTCTTC. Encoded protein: CASSPFFRGPAGGIMKQFF.

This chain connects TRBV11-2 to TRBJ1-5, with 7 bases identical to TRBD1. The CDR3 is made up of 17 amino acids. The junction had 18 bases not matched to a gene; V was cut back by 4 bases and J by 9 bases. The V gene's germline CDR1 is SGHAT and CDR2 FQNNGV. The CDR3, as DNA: TGTGCCAGCAGCTCCATAGAAGTCCCAGGGGGGCCGGGGCCCCAGCATTTT. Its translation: CASSSIEVPGGPGPQHF.

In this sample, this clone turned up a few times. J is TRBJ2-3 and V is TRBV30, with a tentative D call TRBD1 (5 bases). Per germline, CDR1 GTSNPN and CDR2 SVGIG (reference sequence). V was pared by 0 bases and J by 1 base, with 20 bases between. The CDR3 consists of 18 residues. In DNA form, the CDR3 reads TGTGCCTGGAGTGTCCCCAATCCCGACAGTTGGGGCACAGATACGCAGTATTTT. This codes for CAWSVPNPDSWGTDTQYF.

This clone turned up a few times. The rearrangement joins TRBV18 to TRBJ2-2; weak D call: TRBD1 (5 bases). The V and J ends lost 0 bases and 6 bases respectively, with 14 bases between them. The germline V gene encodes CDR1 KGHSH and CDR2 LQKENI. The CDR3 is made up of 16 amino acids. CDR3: CASSPPSLQGSGELFF. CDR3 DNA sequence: TGTGCCAGCTCACCACCGTCCTTGCAGGGCTCCGGGGAGCTGTTTTTT.